Here is one T cell receptor beta chain with its context. Its target is not known. CDR3 regions of TCR beta were amplified from RNA transcripts. The workflow started with a first-round RT-PCR run with HTBI primers and then moved on to a second-round multiplex PCR. TCRdb used MiXCR to reprocess the multiplex PCR reads, holding one entry per CDR3 protein. The sample lists approximately 540,000 distinct CDR3 sequences; about 40% were seen once. The germline CDR1 and CDR2 sequences are SEHNR and FQNEAQ (reference sequence). V lost 6 bases and J lost 2; bases outside the gene matches: 14. The CDR3 contains 18 residues. The data belong to a study of Graves' ophthalmopathy and Graves' hyperthyroidism. General observations from the study: Blood also contained most of the expanded thyroid clonotypes above 0.001 frequency. Cross-validated, the 13-signature model showed 87.88%/81.08% sensitivity/specificity, and 80%/75% in the test set.

Additional autoimmune diseases, uncontrolled infections, pregnancy or lactation disqualified patients. Source material: peripheral blood or thyroid tissue (not recorded which). V is TRBV7-9 and J is TRBJ2-5; 11 positions match TRBD2. The clonotype was recovered from an adult man with Graves' hyperthyroidism. The CDR3 nucleotides read TGTGCCAGCAGTCCTCCTCCGGGACTAGCGGTACAACAAGAGACCCAGTACTTC. It encodes CASSPPPGLAVQQETQYF. The full variable domain, with the rest looked up from reference TRBV7-9 and TRBJ2-5, is DTGVSQNPRHKITKRGQNVTFRCDPISEHNRLYWYRQTLGQGPEFLTYFQNEAQLEKSRLLSDRFSAERPKGSFSTLEIQRTEQGDSAMYLCASSPPPGLAVQQETQYFGPGTRLLVL.